Below, 8 T cell receptor beta chains from the same sample are listed, as sequenced in a study of blood T cell repertoires in COVID-19 (dated by TCRdb to between 2020 and 2021). Libraries came from the immunoSEQ multiplex PCR assay. This is the immuneACCESS table as TCRdb keeps it, with only in-frame sequences that have V and J called. A part of the clones is gone; compared with another copy, unresolved V genes explain less than half, and the rest is unexplained. This sample comprises approximately 400,000 clones, around 89% of them detected only once. The biggest ten clones account for 0.95% to 1.5% of the sample. The sequenced sample consisted of peripheral blood. The receptors were gathered from a man aged 35-49 years with acute or convalescent COVID-19.

This chain connects TRBV6-5 to TRBJ2-1, with 9 bases fitting TRBD2. The germline V gene encodes CDR1 MNHEY and CDR2 SVGAGI. The CDR3 loop spans 13 amino acids. After removal of 10 bases from V and 12 bases from J, the junction contained 13 bases not matched to a gene. CDR3 bases: TGTGCCACCATAGGAACAGCGGGGGGCAGGCAGTTCTTC. It codes for CATIGTAGGRQFF.

The V and J genes are TRBV11-2 and TRBJ2-7; possible D gene TRBD2, 5 bases. V was clipped by 8 bases and J by 6 bases, with 14 bases between them. This CDR3 spans 12 amino acids. Germline CDR1 SGHAT, CDR2 FQNNGV. The CDR3 sequence: CASQEARGEQYF. CDR3 nucleotides: TGTGCCAGCCAGGAGGCCCGGGGCGAGCAGTACTTC.

J is TRBJ1-1 and V is TRBV29-1; 8 nucleotides match TRBD1. V lost 6 bases, J lost 5 bases, and 5 bases stayed unmatched. Per the germline V gene, CDR1 is SQVTM and CDR2 is ANQGSEA. This CDR3 has 12 residues. In DNA, the CDR3 is TGCAGCGTCACAGGGACAGGAACTGAAGCTTTCTTT. The encoded protein is CSVTGTGTEAFF.

Remarks on this clone: This sample also contains other DNA sequences that code for the same CDR3. The chain is built from TRBV19 and TRBJ1-5; 7 positions match TRBD1. After removal of 6 bases from V and 2 bases from J, the junction contained 1 base not matched to a gene. Germline CDR1 LNHDA, CDR2 SQIVND (reference sequence). The CDR3 has 13 residues. The CDR3 loop reads CASSGTGNQPQHF. As DNA, the CDR3 is TGTGCCAGTAGCGGGACAGGCAATCAGCCCCAGCATTTT.

V and J are TRBV7-9 and TRBJ2-3, with D maybe TRBD2 (6 bases). Trimming removed 8 bases from V and 3 bases from J, with 12 bases in between. The CDR3 consists of 13 residues. CDR1 and CDR2 from the germline V gene are SEHNR and FQNEAQ (reference sequence). This chain's CDR3 is CASDGGRTDTQYF. CDR3 nucleotide sequence: TGTGCCAGCGACGGGGGAAGGACAGATACGCAGTATTTT.

This chain links TRBV19 with TRBJ2-1; 10 nucleotides agree with TRBD1. Germline-derived CDR1 and CDR2 are LNHDA and SQIVND (reference sequence). CDR3 size: 15 residues. V gave up 4 bases and J gave up 4 bases; unmatched junction bases: 4. CDR3 region: CASSKGQGTYNEQFF. CDR3 nucleotides: TGTGCCAGTAGTAAGGGACAGGGGACTTACAATGAGCAGTTCTTC. Full variable domain (outside the CDR3, taken from reference TRBV19 and TRBJ2-1): DGGITQSPKYLFRKEGQNVTLSCEQNLNHDAMYWYRQDPGQGLRLIYYSQIVNDFQKGDIAEGYSVSREKKESFPLTVTSAQKNPTAFYLCASSKGQGTYNEQFFGPGTRLTVL.

The rearrangement joins TRBV27 to TRBJ2-1; 9 bases fit TRBD2. The V gene's germline CDR1 is MNHEY and CDR2 SMNVEV (reference sequence). CDR3 length: 15 residues. V shed 8 bases, J shed 3 bases, and the junction held 8 bases outside the gene matches. CDR3 sequence: CASQPLTSGYNEQFF. The CDR3 region has the DNA TGTGCCAGCCAACCCCTGACTAGCGGCTACAATGAGCAGTTCTTC.

This clone has only a few counts. The chain is built from TRBV28 and TRBJ2-7; perhaps TRBD2 as D (5 bases). V gave up 5 bases and J gave up 0 bases, with 11 bases separating them. This CDR3 is 14 amino acids long. Germline loops: CDR1 MDHEN, CDR2 SYDVKM. CDR3 region: CASSASGSSYEQYF. The CDR3 coding sequence is TGTGCCAGCAGTGCCTCGGGGAGCTCCTACGAGCAGTACTTC.